This is a list of T cell receptor beta chains from one sample in a study of T cells after yellow fever vaccination. TCRdb re-called the 5' RACE reads with MiXCR, one entry per CDR3 protein. The sample records about 220,000 distinct CDR3 sequences, roughly 3.3% being singletons. The sequencing here drew on CD4+ T cells sorted from PBMCs, taken 10 days after the yellow fever booster vaccination. These receptors all come from a man aged 18 to 29 who received the YFV17D yellow fever vaccine. Both conserved end residues are part of each CDR3. The D gene is left open where the match is weak. Rows give clone size only sometimes, using once, few, many, or a class for an expanded clone.

>TRBV11-3|NA|TRBJ1-1|few|14
TGTGCCAGCGCAGAAGGTAACGGGGACACTGAAGCTTTCTTT
CASAEGNGDTEAFF
>TRBV9|NA|TRBJ2-1|few|14
TGTGCCAGCAGCGTTAACCACCTCTACAATGAGCAGTTCTTC
CASSVNHLYNEQFF
>TRBV7-2|TRBD1|TRBJ1-2|few|16
TGTGCCAGCAGCTGGGGGGCCGGGACAGGGGGCTGGGGCTACACCTTC
CASSWGAGTGGWGYTF
>TRBV18|TRBD2|TRBJ2-5|NA|16
TGTGCCAGCTCACCCAAACCGGGACTAGCACAAGAGACCCAGTACTTC
CASSPKPGLAQETQYF
>TRBV4-3|NA|TRBJ1-4|NA|15
TGCGCCAGCTCCAGGGATATAGCAACTAATGAAAAACTGTTTTTT
CASSRDIATNEKLFF
>TRBV7-3|TRBD2|TRBJ2-2|many|17
TGTGCCAGCAGCTTAACTGGGCTAGCGGGGTACGCCGGGGAGCTGTTTTTT
CASSLTGLAGYAGELFF
>TRBV20-1|NA|TRBJ1-5|many|13
TGCAGTGCTAGAGACGACAAGGCGGGTCCCCAGCATTTT
CSARDDKAGPQHF
>TRBV25-1|TRBD1|TRBJ1-5|few|15
TGTGCCAGCAGTGATGCCGGGACAGGGGGCCAGCCCCAGCATTTT
CASSDAGTGGQPQHF
>TRBV13|NA|TRBJ1-4|many|15
TGTGCCAGCAGCTTAAGGGGACGTCTGGAAGAAAAACTGTTTTTT
CASSLRGRLEEKLFF
>TRBV5-8|NA|TRBJ2-6|many|15
TGTGCCAGCAGCTTGGAGAGCTCTGGGGCCAACGTCCTGACTTTC
CASSLESSGANVLTF
>TRBV7-9|TRBD1|TRBJ1-1|few|17
TGTGCCAGCAGCTTTTCCCCTTCAGGGGGGCCGAACACTGAAGCTTTCTTT
CASSFSPSGGPNTEAFF
>TRBV6-2/TRBV6-3|NA|TRBJ2-1|few|13
TGTGCCAGCAGTTATTCTGGGTACAATGAGCAGTTCTTC
CASSYSGYNEQFF
>TRBV19|TRBD1|TRBJ1-2|few|13
TGTGCCAGTAACCCCGGACAGGACTATGGCTACACCTTC
CASNPGQDYGYTF
>TRBV6-5|NA|TRBJ2-2|few|14
TGTGCCAGCAGTCGACAGACGAACACCGGGGAGCTGTTTTTT
CASSRQTNTGELFF